The clone carrying this TCR beta chain showed up just a few times. Its antigen is as yet unknown. One junction end does not reproduce the germline sequence, and a read error may be involved. This sample is drawn from a study of cytomegalovirus exposure and HLA in healthy donors. Study details: HLA-typed donors were the source of some 80 million unique TCRs, which an early data release held. Study-wide findings and caveats: TRBV6-2, TRBV6-3 and some other V segments were excluded as indistinguishable. Solely CMV serostatus was available to characterize immune exposure.

Germline-derived CDR1 and CDR2 are SNHLY and FYNNEI. The CDR3 spans 16 residues. Use of 60 Vbeta and 13 Jbeta primers characterized the PCR. Assay: immunoSEQ multiplex PCR; the TCRdb copy retains only in-frame clones and omits some. The table includes over 100,000 clones, roughly 73% detected once. This chain connects TRBV2 to TRBJ2-7, with 10 bases that match TRBD1. Sequencing was done on a sample of PBMCs. The sequence was obtained from a woman aged 30 to 39 in good health and CMV-seronegative. For the CDR3, the DNA is TGTGCCAGCAGGGAGGACTACGGGACAGGGGTGTTAAGTAGTTTCTTC. As protein: CASREDYGTGVLSSFF. The variable domain in full, with the rest retrieved from reference TRBV2 and TRBJ2-7, is EPEVTQTPSHQVTQMGQEVILRCVPISNHLYFYWYRQILGQKVEFLVSFYNNEISEKSEIFDDQFSVERPDGSNFTLKIRSTKLEDSAMYFCASREDYGTGVLSSFFGPGTRLTVT.